A single sample gave rise to the 24 T cell receptor beta chains below, sequenced in a study of T cells after yellow fever vaccination. MiXCR, applied by TCRdb to the 5' RACE reads, yields one record per CDR3 protein. The profile covers hundreds of thousands of distinct CDR3 sequences, with roughly a fifth appearing a single time and approximately 15% taken by the ten largest. Source: PBMCs, taken 15 days after the yellow fever booster vaccination. The receptors were gathered from a man in his thirties or forties who received the YFV17D yellow fever vaccine.

In its sample, this clonotype was seen a few times. The chain carries TRBV12-3 or TRBV12-4 and TRBJ2-1, with no clear D. The CDR3 has 11 residues. The V end lost 7 bases, the J end lost 9 bases, and 10 bases lay between the germline ends. The CDR3 is CASTSGFEQFF. The CDR3 DNA is TGTGCCAGCACCTCCGGTTTTGAGCAGTTCTTC.

This clonotype was seen a few times. V and J are TRBV19 and TRBJ2-3, with 7 positions matching TRBD2. There are 16 residues in the CDR3. Germline loops: CDR1 LNHDA, CDR2 SQIVND (reference sequence). With V trimmed by 6 bases and J by 0 bases, 9 bases remained unmatched. The CDR3 DNA reads as TGTGCCAGTAGAGAAGCGGGGACCCCTAGCACAGATACGCAGTATTTT. Translated: CASREAGTPSTDTQYF.

The chain carries TRBV5-4 and TRBJ2-1; the D gene could be TRBD1 or TRBD2 (6 bases each). Trimming left V 1 base short and J 8 bases short, with 10 bases between. The CDR3 runs 13 residues. Per germline, CDR1 SGHNT and CDR2 YYREEE (reference sequence). The CDR3 region has the DNA TGTGCCAGCAGCTTGAACAGGGAGGATGAGCAGTTCTTC. This translates into CASSLNREDEQFF.

This clonotype was counted between two and nine times. The rearrangement uses TRBV18 and TRBJ2-2; TRBD2 is a possible D gene (5 bases). From germline, CDR1 is KGHSH and CDR2 LQKENI. This CDR3 has 15 amino acids. The germline V and J ends were trimmed by 2 bases and 9 bases, with 16 bases remaining between them. The CDR3 coding sequence is TGTGCCAGCTCACCAGGTAGCGAGATGGGCCGGGAGCTGTTTTTT. Its translation: CASSPGSEMGRELFF.

This clonotype has more than one count but fewer than ten. The chain carries TRBV10-1 and TRBJ2-5; D not resolved. Germline V CDR1 and CDR2: WNHNN, SYGVQD (reference sequence). V lost 7 bases, J lost 1 base, and 16 bases lay in between. This CDR3 has 15 amino acids. For the CDR3, the DNA is TGCGCCAGCATTGTTATAGGAGCTACCCAAGAGACCCAGTACTTC. This gives the protein CASIVIGATQETQYF.

The chain is built from TRBV10-3 and TRBJ2-2, with TRBD2 as a possible D gene (6 bases). Trimming stripped 0 bases from V and 4 bases from J, with 15 bases between. CDR3 length: 17 residues. Germline V gene data show CDR1 as ENHRY and CDR2 as SYGVKD. CDR3 sequence: CAISESVSGVITGELFF. In nucleotides, the CDR3 is TGTGCCATCAGTGAGTCGGTTAGCGGCGTCATCACCGGGGAGCTGTTTTTT.

This clonotype showed up just a few times. The chain recombines TRBV20-1 with TRBJ1-1, with TRBD1 identical over 9 bases. Germline lookup yields CDR1 DFQATT and CDR2 SNEGSKA (reference sequence). V dropped 4 bases and J dropped 8; count of bases not matched to a gene: 5. The CDR3 spans 12 residues. The CDR3 nucleotides are TGCAGTGCTAACAGGGGGCCAAGGGAAGCTTTCTTT. The encoded protein is CSANRGPREAFF.

This chain connects TRBV6-1 to TRBJ2-2, with a weak D call TRBD2 (6 bases). This CDR3 is built from 14 residues. CDR1 and CDR2 (germline): MNHNS, SASEGT. V was trimmed by 10 bases and J by 4 bases, leaving 16 bases between them. The CDR3 nucleotides are TGTGCCACAACGGCGGGGCTCCTCACCGGGGAGCTGTTTTTT. Amino acids: CATTAGLLTGELFF.

The chain has TRBV6-5 and TRBJ1-1; 7 positions agree with TRBD1. The V gene's germline CDR1 is MNHEY and CDR2 SVGAGI. This CDR3 contains 15 residues. The V segment lost 2 bases and the J segment 4 bases; nucleotides outside the gene matches: 7. DNA for the CDR3: TGTGCCAGCAGTTACCAGGACAGGCTGAGCACTGAAGCTTTCTTT. The encoded protein is CASSYQDRLSTEAFF.

This clonotype has just a few counts. The J gene is TRBJ1-1, the V gene TRBV20-1; 7 positions match TRBD1. Unmatched junction bases numbered 13, after V lost 2 bases and J lost 4 bases. Germline V gives CDR1 DFQATT, CDR2 SNEGSKA (reference sequence). The CDR3 length is 16 residues. CDR3 nucleotides: TGCAGTGCTAGACCCAAGGACAGGCCCCAGGGCACTGAAGCTTTCTTT. Its protein is CSARPKDRPQGTEAFF.

CDR3 loop: CASSLSRPDTQYF. Here the CDR3 DNA reads TGTGCCAGCAGCTTAAGCAGGCCAGATACGCAGTATTTT. V is TRBV7-9 and J is TRBJ2-3; D is undetermined. Germline CDR1 and CDR2: SEHNR and FQNEAQ (reference sequence). Trimming cost V 2 bases and J 4 bases, with 7 bases left between them. The CDR3 is 13 amino acids. Supplemented by reference TRBV7-9 and TRBJ2-3, the full variable domain reads DTGVSQNPRHKITKRGQNVTFRCDPISEHNRLYWYRQTLGQGPEFLTYFQNEAQLEKSRLLSDRFSAERPKGSFSTLEIQRTEQGDSAMYLCASSLSRPDTQYFGPGTRLTVL.

The chain joins TRBV3-1 to TRBJ2-1; 8 bases map to TRBD1. CDR3 length: 15 residues. Germline assignment: CDR1 LGHDT and CDR2 YNNKEL (reference sequence). Unmatched junction bases numbered 6, after V lost 2 bases and J lost 6 bases. CDR3: CASSQPTQGVNEQFF. CDR3 nucleotides: TGTGCCAGCAGCCAACCTACACAGGGGGTCAATGAGCAGTTCTTC.

The V call is TRBV6-2 or TRBV6-3, the J call TRBJ2-7; D gene ambiguous. The germline CDR1 and CDR2 sequences are MNHEY and SVGEGT. The CDR3 covers 12 residues. The V end was cut by 5 bases, the J end by 6 bases, with 11 bases between. CDR3 nucleotide sequence: TGTGCCAGCAGTACGCCCCCCCTCGAGCAGTACTTC. Residues: CASSTPPLEQYF.

This clonotype showed up just a few times. CDR3 nucleotides: TGTGCCAGCAGCGTAGGTCAGACAAACCAAGAGACCCAGTACTTC. This gives the protein CASSVGQTNQETQYF. This chain uses TRBV9 with TRBJ2-5, with D unresolved. The germline V and J ends were trimmed by 0 bases and 0 bases, with 9 bases remaining between them. Looked up from germline, CDR1 is SGDLS and CDR2 is YYNGEE. CDR3 length: 15 residues.

A note on this clonotype: A much bigger clone sits one base away, suggesting this may be a read error. The V call is TRBV6-6, the J call TRBJ2-1; D uncertain. The CDR3 runs 10 residues. Germline lookup yields CDR1 MNHNY and CDR2 SVGAGI (reference sequence). V dropped 4 bases and J dropped 8 bases, with 3 bases sitting between them. CDR3 loop: CASSSHEQFF. The CDR3 nucleotides are TGTGCCAGCAGTTCCCATGAGCAGTTCTTC.

The chain carries TRBV27 and TRBJ2-1, with a tentative D call TRBD2 (5 bases). The germline V gene encodes CDR1 MNHEY and CDR2 SMNVEV (reference sequence). The ends were cut back, 1 base at V and 1 base at J, with 11 bases in the middle. The length of the CDR3 is 16 residues. The chain's CDR3 is CASSLWGAVSYNEQFF. For the CDR3, the DNA is TGTGCCAGCAGTTTATGGGGAGCGGTTTCCTACAATGAGCAGTTCTTC.

This chain connects TRBV9 to TRBJ2-2, with no clear D. CDR1 and CDR2 (germline): SGDLS, YYNGEE. The CDR3 has 14 amino acids. V lost 2 bases and J lost 4, with 9 bases in between. Here the CDR3 DNA reads TGTGCCAGCAGCGTTGATCGTCGCACCGGGGAGCTGTTTTTT. Its protein is CASSVDRRTGELFF.

This clonotype was counted a few times. The J gene is TRBJ2-7, the V gene TRBV29-1; 8 positions agree with TRBD2. The CDR3 is made up of 13 amino acids. Germline CDR1 reads SQVTM; CDR2 reads ANQGSEA. V trimming: 6 bases; J trimming: 3 bases; junction bases outside the gene matches: 7. The CDR3 coding sequence is TGCAGCGTAGACTCCGGGAGGGACTACGAGCAGTACTTC. This codes for CSVDSGRDYEQYF.

J is TRBJ2-3 and V is TRBV4-1; 9 bases agree with TRBD1. The CDR3 contains 16 residues. With 3 bases clipped from V and 1 base from J, the junction kept 5 bases outside the gene matches. Germline lookup yields CDR1 MGHRA and CDR2 YSYEKL. For the CDR3, the DNA is TGCGCCAGCAGCCAGGCCGGGACAGGGCGCACAGATACGCAGTATTTT. It translates to CASSQAGTGRTDTQYF.

This sequence joins TRBV19 and TRBJ2-2; D gene unclear. The germline V gene encodes CDR1 LNHDA and CDR2 SQIVND (reference sequence). CDR3 length: 14 amino acids. V was trimmed by 9 bases and J by 0 bases, leaving 11 bases between them. CDR3 in DNA: TGTGCCAGCCTACGGACGGCGAACACCGGGGAGCTGTTTTTT. It specifies CASLRTANTGELFF.

CDR3 protein: CASSGTSRSEFF. Written as DNA, the CDR3 is TGTGCCAGCAGCGGAACTTCGAGGAGCGAGTTCTTC. The V and J genes are TRBV7-2 and TRBJ2-1; D remains unclear. Trimming removed 5 bases at V and 14 bases at J, with 16 bases between. The CDR3 length is 12 residues. The V gene's germline CDR1 is SGHTA and CDR2 FQGNSA.

This chain uses TRBV7-6 with TRBJ2-5, with 10 positions matching TRBD2. This CDR3 is built from 18 residues. Per the germline V gene, CDR1 is SGHVS and CDR2 is FNYEAQ. Trimming took 5 bases from V and 0 from J; bases not matched to a gene: 12. In DNA, the CDR3 is TGTGCCAGCAGCCCCGTCCTACCTAGCGGGAGTAACCAAGAGACCCAGTACTTC. Its translation: CASSPVLPSGSNQETQYF.

This chain joins TRBV6-5 and TRBJ2-3; D unclear. Germline V CDR1 and CDR2: MNHEY, SVGAGI. Trimming took off 5 bases at V and 0 bases at J, with 9 bases between the two ends. The CDR3 has 14 amino acids. CDR3 in DNA: TGTGCCAGCAGTCGCGGAGAGAGCACAGATACGCAGTATTTT. Protein product: CASSRGESTDTQYF.

The chain has TRBV14 and TRBJ2-3; no firm D call. V lost 3 bases and J lost 1, with 8 bases in between. This CDR3 spans 14 amino acids. Germline CDR1 is SGHDN and CDR2 is FVKESK. CDR3 nucleotides: TGTGCCAGCAGCCAGTTAGAGGGCACAGATACGCAGTATTTT. Residues: CASSQLEGTDTQYF.